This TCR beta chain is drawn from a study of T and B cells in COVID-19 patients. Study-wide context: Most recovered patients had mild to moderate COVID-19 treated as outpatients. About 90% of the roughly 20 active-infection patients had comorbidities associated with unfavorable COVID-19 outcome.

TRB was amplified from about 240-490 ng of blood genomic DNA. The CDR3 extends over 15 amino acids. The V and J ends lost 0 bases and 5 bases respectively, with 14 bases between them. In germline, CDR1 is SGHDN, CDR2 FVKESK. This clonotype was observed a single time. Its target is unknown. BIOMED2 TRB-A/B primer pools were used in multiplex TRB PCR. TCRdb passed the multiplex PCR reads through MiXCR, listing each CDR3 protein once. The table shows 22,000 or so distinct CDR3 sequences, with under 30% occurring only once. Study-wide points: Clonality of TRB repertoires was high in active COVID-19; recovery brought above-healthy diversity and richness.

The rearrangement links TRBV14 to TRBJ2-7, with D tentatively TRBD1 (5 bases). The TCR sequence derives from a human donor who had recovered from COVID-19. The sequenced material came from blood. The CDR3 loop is CASSQDGRETHEQYF. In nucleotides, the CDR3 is TGTGCCAGCAGCCAAGATGGCAGGGAAACTCACGAGCAGTACTTC.